This TCR beta chain derives from a study of beta chain features in type 1 diabetes (dated by TCRdb to 2016 to 2019). Background on the whole study: Mean age, gender distribution, total cell number and subset yield were not different between patients and healthy donors. Regulatory and stem cell-like memory subsets were isolated from only 8 patients and roughly eight healthy donors, whereas naive and central memory subsets came from all 28 donors. The study compared the TCRB repertoires of sorted circulating CD4+ T cell subsets in recently diagnosed type 1 diabetes patients with those in matched healthy donors. A total of 107,917,701 sorted cells were examined across all samples, and the number of cells per subset was strongly correlated with RNA yield.

Each donor gave one peripheral blood draw, roughly 120 mL on average, collected into heparinised tubes. Using a panel that included CD45RO, CCR7, CD25, CD127, CD95 and CD27, naive, central memory, regulatory and stem cell-like memory CD4+ T cells were sorted on a BD FACSAria II. All sorted populations exceeded 98% purity. PBMCs were separated immediately by Lymphoprep density gradient centrifugation and were stained directly, without being cultured. Samples were stained and sorted in pairs, with one healthy donor and one patient per experiment, so that batch effects were minimized. What the authors observed across the whole study: In all four CD4+ subsets, TCRB CDR3 length was moderately but significantly shorter in type 1 diabetes patients. Naive, central memory and regulatory TCRB repertoires appeared more similar among patients than among healthy donors. At VDJ recombination sites, patients with type 1 diabetes made fewer insertions and deleted more nucleotides, a pattern implying thymic rearrangement abnormalities. Because cDNA was sequenced instead of genomic DNA, activated cells with high expression could be over-represented, although the groups did not differ in activation or CD3 levels. Because the HLA sub-analyses included only small numbers of individuals, any influence of HLA type on TCRB rearrangement was left unresolved. PCR may preferentially amplify shorter templates, but because patient and control samples were amplified and corrected together, any resulting skew would affect both groups equally.

As concerns this clone: It has no known antigen specificity. Within one base of it there is no much larger clone, and no base qualities were kept.

All of the isolated RNA was reverse transcribed with the High Capacity cDNA Reverse Transcription Kit, so expressed TCRB transcripts were sequenced. Deep immunoSEQ sequencing was applied to naive, central memory and regulatory T cell samples, giving an average of about 3.6 million total reads per sample. Sorted cells were lysed in RLT buffer, and RNA was extracted using DNase-treated RNeasy Micro or Mini kits according to cell number. Each cell subset was processed separately to prevent cross-contamination, with patient and healthy donor samples processed together. TCRB sequences were amplified from cDNA with the immunoSEQ multiplex PCR, producing 87-bp fragments spanning the CDR3 region. Sequencing of the amplicons was performed on the Illumina HiSeq platform. In the original analysis: Synthetic template baselines were used to correct PCR bias computationally, reads within Hamming distance 2 were collapsed, and singletons that could not be merged were discarded. By aligning reads against IMGT, V, D and J genes, CDR3 length, and insertions or deletions at six rearrangement sites were assigned. Clonotype counts were normalized to sorted cell number within each subset before computing true diversity and Gini coefficients with the tcR R package. The overlap coefficient, calculated on TCRB nucleotide sequences, was used to quantify repertoire sharing. Out-of-frame TCRB sequences from naive cells were analyzed as a proxy for the pre-selection repertoire. TCRdb took this table from immuneACCESS and kept in-frame rearrangements with V and J called. Such tables lack part of the clones; where checked against another copy, unresolved V genes explain under half of the gap, and the rest is unexplained. V and J calls and clone size follow that table, whereas D and trimming were derived from the DNA. The sample yields fewer than 250,000 clones; around 65% were counted once. Clones ranked in the top ten supply 0.053% of the sample.

Sample: naive CD4+ T cells from blood. Per the publication, the cell subset or site label means: true naive CD4+ T cells. The TCR was taken from a young man in good health.

CDR3 reads: CSVGGVAGVYNEQFF. Here is the DNA: TGCAGCGTTGGGGGGGTAGCGGGAGTTTACAATGAGCAGTTCTTC. The receptor chain draws on TRBV29-1 and TRBJ2-1, with 9 junctional bases fitting TRBD2. The CDR3 numbers 15 residues from cysteine through phenylalanine. Only the CDR3 DNA is retained, 45 bases long and in frame from the first base. Unmatched junction bases come to 8, with V trimmed by 4 bases and J by 4 bases. Based on the germline V gene, the CDR1 and CDR2 sequences are SQVTM and ANQGSEA.